This T cell receptor (beta chain) was sequenced in a study of blood T cell repertoires in COVID-19. Study as a whole: Researchers got acute and convalescent COVID-19 samples from the United States, Italy and Spain. Nucleic acid was either cDNA or gDNA, and it came from T cells, B-cell-depleted T cells, or PBMCs.

Original analysis: It was from reference gene primer amplification that nucleated cell counts were estimated. The assay was immunoSEQ multiplex PCR, and TCRdb's table has in-frame clones only and misses some. V, J and clone size derive from that table, while D and trimming were established from the DNA sequence. The data contain more than 110,000 clones, 84% of them singletons. This CDR3 has 12 amino acids. The V and J ends lost 3 bases and 3 bases respectively, with 5 bases between them. CDR1 and CDR2 from the germline V gene are ENHRY and SYGVKD. Material: peripheral blood. This TCR derives from a woman aged 80 or over in a cohort sampled during active or convalescent COVID-19. The chain has TRBV10-3 and TRBJ1-1; D is uncertain. The CDR3 region is CAISDLDTEAFF. In DNA, the CDR3 is TGTGCCATCAGTGACTTAGACACTGAAGCTTTCTTT.